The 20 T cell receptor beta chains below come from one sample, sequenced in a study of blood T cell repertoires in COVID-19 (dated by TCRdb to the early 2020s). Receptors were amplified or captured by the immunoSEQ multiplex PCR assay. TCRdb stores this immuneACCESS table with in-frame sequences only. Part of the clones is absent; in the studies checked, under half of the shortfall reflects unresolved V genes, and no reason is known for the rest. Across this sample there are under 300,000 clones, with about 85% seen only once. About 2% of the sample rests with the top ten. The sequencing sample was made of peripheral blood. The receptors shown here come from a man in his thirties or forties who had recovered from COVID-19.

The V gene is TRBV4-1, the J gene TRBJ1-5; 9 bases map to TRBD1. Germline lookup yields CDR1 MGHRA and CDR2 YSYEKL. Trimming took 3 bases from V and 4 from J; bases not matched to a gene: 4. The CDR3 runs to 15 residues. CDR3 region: CASSHVGQGNQPQHF. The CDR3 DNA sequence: TGCGCCAGCAGCCACGTGGGACAGGGAAATCAGCCCCAGCATTTT.

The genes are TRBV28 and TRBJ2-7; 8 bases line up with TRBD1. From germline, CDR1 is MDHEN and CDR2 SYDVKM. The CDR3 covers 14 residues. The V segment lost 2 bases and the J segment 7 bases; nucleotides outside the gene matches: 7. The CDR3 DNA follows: TGTGCCAGCAGTTTAGGGCAGGGGGCCGGAGAGCAGTACGTC. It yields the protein CASSLGQGAGEQYV.

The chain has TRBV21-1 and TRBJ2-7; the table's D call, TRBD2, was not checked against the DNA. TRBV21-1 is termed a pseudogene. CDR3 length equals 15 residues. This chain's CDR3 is CASSNQVWGAVEQYF. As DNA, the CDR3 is TGTGCCAGCAGCAATCAGGTGTGGGGAGCCGTCGAGCAGTACTTC.

The CDR3 coding sequence is TGTGCCAGCACCAAAAGCGGAGGACAGCCGAACACCGGGGAGCTGTTTTTT. Its translation is CASTKSGGQPNTGELFF. The rearrangement uses TRBV4-2 and TRBJ2-2, with a possible D match to TRBD1 (6 bases). The CDR3 consists of 17 residues. Germline assignment: CDR1 LGHNA and CDR2 YNFKEQ. Deletions cut 7 bases from V and 0 bases from J, with 18 bases between.

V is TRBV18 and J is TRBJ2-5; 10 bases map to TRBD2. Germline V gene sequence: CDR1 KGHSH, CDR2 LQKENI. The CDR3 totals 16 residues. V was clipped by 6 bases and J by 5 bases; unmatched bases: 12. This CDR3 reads CASSPSGGAGTETQYF. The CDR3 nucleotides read TGTGCCAGCTCGCCAAGCGGGGGGGCCGGGACGGAGACCCAGTACTTC. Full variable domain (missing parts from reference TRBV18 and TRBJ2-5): NAGVMQNPRHLVRRRGQEARLRCSPMKGHSHVYWYRQLPEEGLKFMVYLQKENIIDESGMPKERFSAEFPKEGPSILRIQQVVRGDSAAYFCASSPSGGAGTETQYFGPGTRLLVL.

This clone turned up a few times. In DNA form, the CDR3 reads TGTGCTAGTGTCCGACCGCGGGCAGGGGGGCATGAGCAGTTCTTC. Amino acid sequence: CASVRPRAGGHEQFF. V is TRBV12-5 and J is TRBJ2-1, with a weak D call TRBD1 (7 bases). The CDR3 extends over 15 amino acids. Looked up from germline, CDR1 is LGHNT and CDR2 is FRNRAP. Deletions cut 7 bases from V and 8 bases from J, with 21 bases between.

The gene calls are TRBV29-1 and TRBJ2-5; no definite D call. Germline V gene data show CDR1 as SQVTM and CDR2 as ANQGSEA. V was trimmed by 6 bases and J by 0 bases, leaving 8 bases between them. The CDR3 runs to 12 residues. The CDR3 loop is CSVEPDQETQYF. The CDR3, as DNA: TGCAGCGTGGAGCCTGACCAAGAGACCCAGTACTTC.

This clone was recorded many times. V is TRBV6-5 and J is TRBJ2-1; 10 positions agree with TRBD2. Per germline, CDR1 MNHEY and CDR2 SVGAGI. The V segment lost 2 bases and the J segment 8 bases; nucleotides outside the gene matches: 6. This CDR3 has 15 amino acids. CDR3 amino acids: CASSYDSGGRDEQFF. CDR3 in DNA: TGTGCCAGCAGTTACGATAGCGGGGGGCGCGATGAGCAGTTCTTC.

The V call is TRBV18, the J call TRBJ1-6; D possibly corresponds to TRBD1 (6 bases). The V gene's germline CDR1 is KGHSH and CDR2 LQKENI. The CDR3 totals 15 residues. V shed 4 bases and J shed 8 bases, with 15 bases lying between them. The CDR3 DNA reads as TGTGCCAGCTCACAGAGGGGGACGGATGATTCACCCCTCCACTTT. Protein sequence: CASSQRGTDDSPLHF.

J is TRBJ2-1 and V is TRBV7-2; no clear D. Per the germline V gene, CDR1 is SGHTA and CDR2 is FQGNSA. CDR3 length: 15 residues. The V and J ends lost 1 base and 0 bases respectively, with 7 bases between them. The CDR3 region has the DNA TGTGCCAGCAGCTTAGGCCAGAACTCCTACAATGAGCAGTTCTTC. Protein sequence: CASSLGQNSYNEQFF.

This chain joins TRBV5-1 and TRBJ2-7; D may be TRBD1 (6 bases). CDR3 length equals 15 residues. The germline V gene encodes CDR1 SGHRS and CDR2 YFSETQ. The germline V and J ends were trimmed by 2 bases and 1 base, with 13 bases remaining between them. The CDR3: CASSFGQMYSYEQYV. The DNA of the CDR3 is TGCGCCAGCAGCTTTGGACAGATGTATTCCTACGAGCAGTACGTC.

CDR3 nucleotides: TGTGCCAGCAGCGCGCACGGGGATCCTTCGATCGATACGCAGTATTTT. Residues: CASSAHGDPSIDTQYF. The chain couples TRBV9 to TRBJ2-3; TRBD2 is a possible D gene (5 bases). V was pared by 3 bases and J by 6 bases, with 20 bases between. This CDR3 is built from 16 residues. Germline V CDR1 and CDR2: SGDLS, YYNGEE.

CDR3 in DNA: TGTGCCAGTAATAACCGGGACAGGGGTTGGAGCTCCTACGAGCAGTACGTC. Its translation is CASNNRDRGWSSYEQYV. This chain connects TRBV19 to TRBJ2-7; 10 nucleotides line up with TRBD1. The V and J ends lost 7 bases and 0 bases, in that order; junction bases with no gene match: 12. The CDR3 consists of 17 residues. CDR1 LNHDA and CDR2 SQIVND come from the germline V gene (reference sequence).

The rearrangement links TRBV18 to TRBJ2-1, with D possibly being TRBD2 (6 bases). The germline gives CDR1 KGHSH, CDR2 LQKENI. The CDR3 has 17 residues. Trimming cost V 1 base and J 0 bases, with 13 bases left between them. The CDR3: CASSPRGGASSYNEQFF. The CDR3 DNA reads TGTGCCAGCTCACCACGGGGCGGGGCGAGCTCCTACAATGAGCAGTTCTTC.

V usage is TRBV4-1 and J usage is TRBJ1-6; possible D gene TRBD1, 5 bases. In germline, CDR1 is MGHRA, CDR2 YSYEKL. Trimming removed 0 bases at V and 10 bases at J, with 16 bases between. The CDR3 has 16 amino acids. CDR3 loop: CASSQESDTWVSPLHF. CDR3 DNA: TGCGCCAGCAGCCAAGAATCGGACACGTGGGTCTCACCCCTCCACTTT.

In nucleotides, the CDR3 is TGTGCCAGCAGTTTAGCCAGGGGGCGTGAGCAGTACGTC. Translation: CASSLARGREQYV. The chain recombines TRBV12-3 or TRBV12-4 with TRBJ2-7; 8 bases are shared with TRBD1. V gave up 0 bases and J gave up 7 bases; unmatched junction bases: 2. CDR3 length equals 13 residues.

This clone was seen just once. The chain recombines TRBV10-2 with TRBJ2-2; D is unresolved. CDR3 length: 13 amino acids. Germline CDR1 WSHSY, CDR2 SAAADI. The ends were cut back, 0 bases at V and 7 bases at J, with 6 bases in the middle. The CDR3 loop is CASSESASGELFF. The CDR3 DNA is TGCGCCAGCAGTGAGTCGGCTAGCGGGGAGCTGTTTTTT.

CDR3 sequence: CATSDFTGFSYNEQFF. The CDR3, as DNA: TGTGCCACCAGTGATTTTACAGGGTTCTCCTACAATGAGCAGTTCTTC. The chain carries TRBV24-1 and TRBJ2-1, with D perhaps matching TRBD1 (6 bases). The CDR3 sequence is 16 residues long. Trimming pared 1 base from V and 0 bases from J, leaving 9 bases between. The germline CDR1 and CDR2 sequences are KGHDR and SFDVKD.

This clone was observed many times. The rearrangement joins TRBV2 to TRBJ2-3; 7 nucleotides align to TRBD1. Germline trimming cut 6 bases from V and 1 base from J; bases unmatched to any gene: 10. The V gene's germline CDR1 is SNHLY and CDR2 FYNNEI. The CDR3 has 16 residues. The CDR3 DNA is TGTGCCAGCAGCGACCGACAGGGACGAGGCACAGATACGCAGTATTTT. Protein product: CASSDRQGRGTDTQYF.

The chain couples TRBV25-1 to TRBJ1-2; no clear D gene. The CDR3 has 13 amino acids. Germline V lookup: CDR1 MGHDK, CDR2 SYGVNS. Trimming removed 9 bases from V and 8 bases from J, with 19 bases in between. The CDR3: CASASGRLGGYTF. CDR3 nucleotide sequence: TGTGCCAGTGCGAGCGGCAGGCTGGGGGGCTACACCTTC.